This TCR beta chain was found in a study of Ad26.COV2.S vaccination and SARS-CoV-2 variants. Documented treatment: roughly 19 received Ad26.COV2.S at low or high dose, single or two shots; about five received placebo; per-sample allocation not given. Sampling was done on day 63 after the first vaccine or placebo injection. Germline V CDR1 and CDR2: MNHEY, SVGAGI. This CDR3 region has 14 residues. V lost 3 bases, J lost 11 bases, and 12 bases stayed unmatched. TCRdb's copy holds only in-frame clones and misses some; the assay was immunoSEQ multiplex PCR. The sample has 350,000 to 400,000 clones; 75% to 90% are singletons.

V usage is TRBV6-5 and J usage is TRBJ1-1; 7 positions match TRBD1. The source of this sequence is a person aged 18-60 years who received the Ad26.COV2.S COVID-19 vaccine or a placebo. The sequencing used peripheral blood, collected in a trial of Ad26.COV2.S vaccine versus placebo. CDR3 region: CASSYLGTAGGAFF. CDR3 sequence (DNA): TGTGCCAGCAGTTATCTAGGGACAGCTGGGGGGGCTTTCTTT.